One and the same sample provided the 3 T cell receptor beta chains below, sequenced in a study of T cells in Graves' hyperthyroidism and ophthalmopathy. Researchers amplified the TCR beta CDR3 regions from RNA transcripts. HTBI primers were the set used in a first-round RT-PCR of the TCR CDR3. One entry per CDR3 protein results from TCRdb running MiXCR on the multiplex PCR reads. Among 300,000 to 400,000 distinct CDR3 sequences listed, approximately 14% were seen once. The source material was blood. The receptors here all came from a woman in her sixties or seventies with Graves' hyperthyroidism.

This clonotype has at least ten counts. J is TRBJ2-2 and V is TRBV7-9, with 10 bases fitting TRBD1. The CDR3 consists of 15 residues. Per germline, CDR1 SEHNR and CDR2 FQNEAQ (reference sequence). J lost 4 bases, V lost 3 bases, and 2 bases had no gene match. CDR3 amino acids: CASSFWDRGTGELFF. The CDR3 DNA reads as TGTGCCAGCAGCTTTTGGGACAGGGGCACCGGGGAGCTGTTTTTT.

V gene TRBV11-2 combines with J gene TRBJ2-7, with 9 bases aligning to TRBD1. The V gene end was trimmed by 1 base and the J gene end by 6 bases; junction bases not matched to a gene: 7. This CDR3 contains 15 residues. Per the germline V gene, CDR1 is SGHAT and CDR2 is FQNNGV. CDR3 sequence reads: CASSLGTGTGSEQYF. The CDR3 DNA is TGTGCCAGCAGCTTAGGGACCGGGACAGGGAGCGAGCAGTACTTC.

At least ten counts were recorded for this clonotype. This chain uses TRBV2 with TRBJ2-3; D is perhaps TRBD2 (5 bases). The CDR3 runs 13 residues. Germline V gene data show CDR1 as SNHLY and CDR2 as FYNNEI. The V and J ends lost 1 base and 6 bases respectively, with 8 bases between them. The CDR3 nucleotides read TGTGCCAGCAGTGAAGGCGGACTTGATACGCAGTATTTT. This sequence encodes CASSEGGLDTQYF.